These 7 T cell receptor beta chains were sequenced from one sample in a study of T cells after yellow fever vaccination. In TCRdb, the 5' RACE reads were re-called with MiXCR into one record per CDR3 protein. The sample includes under 300,000 distinct CDR3 sequences, 5.5% to 8.5% of them seen just once. This specimen consisted of CD4+ T cells sorted from PBMCs, obtained on the day of the yellow fever booster vaccination. These receptors originate from a man under 40 who received the YFV17D yellow fever vaccine.

This clonotype was found a few times. V gene TRBV7-2 combines with J gene TRBJ2-7; 8 bases are shared with TRBD2. CDR1 and CDR2 (germline): SGHTA, FQGNSA. The ends lost 7 bases at V and 3 bases at J; junction bases unmatched: 8. CDR3 length: 14 amino acids. CDR3 in amino acids: CASNRPGRVYEQYF. CDR3 sequence (DNA): TGTGCCAGCAATAGGCCCGGGAGGGTCTACGAGCAGTACTTC. Using reference TRBV7-2 and TRBJ2-7 for the parts outside the CDR3, the full variable domain is GAGVSQSPSNKVTEKGKDVELRCDPISGHTALYWYRQSLGQGLEFLIYFQGNSAPDKSGLPSDRFSAERTGGSVSTLTIQRTQQEDSAVYLCASNRPGRVYEQYFGPGTRLTVT.

This clonotype was detected ten times or more. CDR3 nucleotide sequence: TGTGCCAGCGTAATAGGTCCCTTTCACAATGAGCAGTTCTTC. Amino acid sequence: CASVIGPFHNEQFF. The chain couples TRBV2 to TRBJ2-1; D uncertain. The CDR3 has 14 amino acids. Trimming cost V 8 bases and J 5 bases, with 16 bases left between them. Germline V gene lookup returns CDR1 SNHLY and CDR2 FYNNEI.

This clonotype was observed a few times. The chain recombines TRBV2 with TRBJ1-4, with a tentative D call TRBD1 (5 bases). Germline V gives CDR1 SNHLY, CDR2 FYNNEI. V dropped 8 bases and J dropped 7 bases, with 17 bases sitting between them. This CDR3 comprises 14 residues. This CDR3 is CASGGVEATEKLFF. The CDR3 nucleotides read TGTGCCAGCGGAGGGGTGGAGGCAACTGAAAAACTGTTTTTT.

This clonotype was seen repeatedly, ten times or more. This chain uses TRBV5-1 with TRBJ2-3; 10 bases line up with TRBD1. CDR1 SGHRS and CDR2 YFSETQ come from the germline V gene. V lost 2 bases and J lost 0; bases outside the gene matches: 9. The CDR3 length is 18 residues. This chain's CDR3 is CASSLEPRQGASTDTQYF. CDR3 DNA: TGCGCCAGCAGCTTAGAACCCAGACAGGGGGCTAGCACAGATACGCAGTATTTT.

The table lists this clonotype with many counts. V usage is TRBV20-1 and J usage is TRBJ2-7; D possibly corresponds to TRBD2 (6 bases). This CDR3 is built from 14 residues. Germline CDR1 DFQATT, CDR2 SNEGSKA (reference sequence). Trimming left V 1 base short and J 3 bases short, with 13 bases between. The CDR3 sequence is CSARVPGLVYEQYF. The CDR3 nucleotides read TGCAGTGCTAGAGTTCCGGGACTGGTCTACGAGCAGTACTTC.

The sample holds many counts of this clonotype. This chain links TRBV29-1 with TRBJ2-5; D unclear. Deletions cut 6 bases from V and 4 bases from J, with 9 bases between. CDR3 length: 11 residues. Looked up from germline, CDR1 is SQVTM and CDR2 is ANQGSEA. This CDR3 is CSVEPLETQYF. CDR3 nucleotides: TGCAGCGTAGAACCATTAGAGACCCAGTACTTC.

CDR3 sequence (DNA): TGTGCCAGCAGTTTGCGGGCCTCTAGCACAGATACGCAGTATTTT. Its protein product is CASSLRASSTDTQYF. The chain carries TRBV12-3 or TRBV12-4 and TRBJ2-3; D may be TRBD2 (5 bases). The CDR3 is 15 residues long. The V end was cut by 3 bases, the J end by 0 bases, with 10 bases between.